A selection of T cell receptor beta chains follows, all from one sample in a study of CDR3 diversity in severe acne. TCRdb itself ran the PCR reads through MiXCR, one entry per CDR3 protein. The data show fewer than 90,000 distinct CDR3 sequences, with about half seen just once and approximately 10% held by the top ten. Input material: blood. These receptors all come from a male donor with severe acne vulgaris. Each CDR3 is given with its conserved first and last residue. D genes are given only for firm matches. Size values are once, few and many counts, or a class for expanded clones, and some rows have none.

>many|TRBV20-1|NA|TRBJ2-1
TGCAGTGCTAGTTCGCCGGCGGTCTACAATGAGCAGTTCTTC
CSASSPAVYNEQFF
>once|TRBV7-2|TRBD2|TRBJ2-7
TGTGCCAGCAGGGTTACTAGCGGCAGGACCTACGAGCAGTACTTC
CASRVTSGRTYEQYF
>many|TRBV19|NA|TRBJ1-5
TGTGCCAGTAGTACCTACCTTTCGGCAGGAAGCAATCAGCCCCAGCATTTT
CASSTYLSAGSNQPQHF
>NA|TRBV6-5|NA|TRBJ1-6
TGTGCCAGCAGGGATACCCCAGGGAAGTCACCCCTCCACTTT
CASRDTPGKSPLHF
>many|TRBV10-3|TRBD2|TRBJ2-2
TGTGCCATCAGTGAAGCGGGGGCTGGGGAGCTGTTTTTT
CAISEAGAGELFF
>NA|TRBV10-3|NA|TRBJ2-5
TGTGCCAGCAGTAGCGAGACCCAGTACTTC
CASSSETQYF
>few|TRBV6-6|NA|TRBJ2-6
TGTGCCAGCAGTTACCTTCCTGGGGCCAACGTCCTGACTTTC
CASSYLPGANVLTF
>many|TRBV5-4|NA|TRBJ1-6
TGTGCCAGCAGCTTGGTTCCAGGGGACCCACCCCTCCACTTT
CASSLVPGDPPLHF
>many|TRBV9|NA|TRBJ2-1
TGTGCCAGCAGCGTAGACTCACTCTCCTACAATGAGCAGTTCTTC
CASSVDSLSYNEQFF
>NA|TRBV24-1|NA|TRBJ2-2
TGTGCCACCAATGGCAGGGCCACCGGGGAGCTGTTTTTT
CATNGRATGELFF
>many|TRBV28|TRBD1|TRBJ1-6
TGTGCCAGCAGTCCCTCGGACAGGGGAAATTCACCCCTCCACTTT
CASSPSDRGNSPLHF
>NA|TRBV10-2|NA|TRBJ1-3
TGCGCCAGCAGTGAGATGGGGGGATTGCCTGGAAACACCATATATTTT
CASSEMGGLPGNTIYF
>NA|TRBV9|NA|TRBJ2-1
TGTGCCAGCACTGGGGGGAGCTCCTACAATGAGCAGTTCTTC
CASTGGSSYNEQFF
>few|TRBV7-8|TRBD1|TRBJ2-5
TGTGCCAGCAGCATTAGCCACGGGACAGGCGAGACCCAGTACTTC
CASSISHGTGETQYF
>many|TRBV25-1|TRBD2|TRBJ2-1
TGTGCCAGCAGTGCTACTAGCGGGAGGACTGAGCAGTTCTTC
CASSATSGRTEQFF
>NA|TRBV2|TRBD1|TRBJ1-4
TGTGCCAGCAGTTACCACAGGGGCCTACCCCTCTTT
CASSYHRGLPLF
>many|TRBV11-3|NA|TRBJ2-2
TGTGCCAGCAGCTTAAGAGGTTCCGGGGAGCTGTTTTTT
CASSLRGSGELFF
>NA|TRBV20-1|NA|TRBJ1-4
TGCAGTGCTAGAGGTCTGACTAATGAAAAACTGTTTTTT
CSARGLTNEKLFF
>NA|TRBV5-1|TRBD2|TRBJ2-1
TGCGCCAGCAGCTTGGCCTTAGCGGGAGGCTCCTACAATGAGCAGTTCTTC
CASSLALAGGSYNEQFF
>NA|TRBV19|NA|TRBJ2-2
TGTGCCAGTAGTACCCCGCCAGTGAACACCGGGGAGCTGTTTTTT
CASSTPPVNTGELFF
>NA|TRBV19|NA|TRBJ2-6
TGTGCCAGTATACAGGGTGCTGGGGCCAACATCCTGACTTTC
CASIQGAGANILTF
>many|TRBV29-1|TRBD1|TRBJ1-1
TGCAGCGTTGTTGACAGGGAGGGTACTGAAGCTTTCTTT
CSVVDREGTEAFF
>many|TRBV7-2|TRBD1|TRBJ1-1
TGTGCCAGCAGCTTAGCGTTTACAGGGGTGGTGAACACTGAAGCTTTCTTT
CASSLAFTGVVNTEAFF
>few|TRBV7-3|TRBD2|TRBJ2-6
TGTGCCAGCAGCCTACTAGCGGCATATTCTGGGGCCAACGTCCTGACTTTC
CASSLLAAYSGANVLTF
>medium-sized|TRBV10-3|NA|TRBJ1-1
TGTGCCATCGGGGTTAATTCCATGAACACTGAAGCTTTCTTT
CAIGVNSMNTEAFF
>NA|TRBV7-9|TRBD1|TRBJ1-1
TGTGCCAGCAGCCCTACTCCGGGACAGGGGGCAGGTGAAGCTTTCTTT
CASSPTPGQGAGEAFF
>NA|TRBV29-1|NA|TRBJ2-5
TGCAGCGTTGATGAGGGTCTGGAGACCCAGTACTTC
CSVDEGLETQYF
>many|TRBV9|TRBD1|TRBJ2-7
TGTGCCAGCAGCGCATCGTACAGGGGGCAGGAGCAGTACTTC
CASSASYRGQEQYF
>few|TRBV5-6|TRBD2|TRBJ2-5
TGTGCCAGCAGCTTGGCTAGCGGGAGAGGGGGAGAGACCCAGTACTTC
CASSLASGRGGETQYF
>NA|TRBV14|TRBD2|TRBJ2-7
TGTGCCAGCAGCTCTTTGACTAGCGGGAGGTACTACGAGCAGTACTTC
CASSSLTSGRYYEQYF
>once|TRBV25-1|NA|TRBJ1-6
TGTGCCAGCGGCCACTCAACAAATTCACCCCTCCACTTT
CASGHSTNSPLHF
>few|TRBV3-1|TRBD1|TRBJ1-1
TGTGCCAGCAGCACGGGACAGGGGAACACTGTAGCTTTCTTT
CASSTGQGNTVAFF
>many|TRBV20-1|NA|TRBJ2-3
TGCAGTGCTAGGCACTTCACAGATACGCAGTATTTT
CSARHFTDTQYF
>many|TRBV19|TRBD1|TRBJ2-1
TGTGCCAGTACTTCTTGGGACAGGTATGAGCAGTTCTTC
CASTSWDRYEQFF
>NA|TRBV28|NA|TRBJ1-4
TGTGCCAGCAGTTTACATCAGGGCTGGGAAAAACTGTTTTTT
CASSLHQGWEKLFF
>NA|TRBV5-1|TRBD2|TRBJ2-7
TGCGCCAGCAGCTTACTAGCGGGAGGGCCGAACGAGCAGTACTTC
CASSLLAGGPNEQYF
>many|TRBV10-1|TRBD1|TRBJ2-1
TGCGCCAGCACGGCGGGACAGGGGGCCTACAATGAGCAGTTCTTC
CASTAGQGAYNEQFF
>many|TRBV20-1|NA|TRBJ1-4
TGCAGTGCTAGAGATCGCGGACAGAGTAAAAAAGCGACTAATGAAAAACTGTTTTTT
CSARDRGQSKKATNEKLFF
>many|TRBV7-2|NA|TRBJ1-4
TGTGCCAGCAGCTTAGTGGACACGAAGTGGGAAAAACTGTTTTTT
CASSLVDTKWEKLFF
>few|TRBV29-1|NA|TRBJ1-5
TGCGCCGGAGGGCAAAGGTTAAACAACAATCAGCCCCAGCATTTT
CAGGQRLNNNQPQHF
>few|TRBV6-5|NA|TRBJ2-5
TGTGCCAGCATCGCGGCGGGCGGGATTTTGGAGACCCAGTACTTC
CASIAAGGILETQYF
>many|TRBV24-1|NA|TRBJ2-7
TGTGCCACCAGTGATTCCCAGGGTCGGTACGAGCAGTACTTC
CATSDSQGRYEQYF
>NA|TRBV29-1|NA|TRBJ2-2
TGCAGCGTTGAAGACAGGGGCGACACCGGGGAGCTGTTTTTT
CSVEDRGDTGELFF
>NA|TRBV4-1|TRBD2|TRBJ2-5
TGCGCCAGCAGCCAAGGGACTAGCCCAGAGACCCAGTACTTC
CASSQGTSPETQYF
>many|TRBV25-1|TRBD2|TRBJ2-7
TGTGCCACCAGCACGGTTAGCGGGAGGTCGAACGAGCAGTACTTC
CATSTVSGRSNEQYF
>NA|TRBV20-1|NA|TRBJ2-7
TGCAGTGCTAGCGCTAGCCGCTCAGGGACCTACGAGCAGTACTTC
CSASASRSGTYEQYF
>NA|TRBV20-1|NA|TRBJ2-1
TGCACCCCGGACTCGTACAATGAGCAGTTCTTC
CTPDSYNEQFF
>few|TRBV6-1|NA|TRBJ1-2
TGTGCCAGCAGTGTAGACAGGACCCTCTTC
CASSVDRTLF
>NA|TRBV5-5|NA|TRBJ1-2
TGTGCCAGCAGCTTGGGTGGGAGTACTAACTATGGCTACACCTTC
CASSLGGSTNYGYTF
>medium-sized|TRBV25-1|TRBD2|TRBJ2-1
TGTGCCAGCACCGAAAGATGGGGGACTAGCTGGGCCTTC
CASTERWGTSWAF
>NA|TRBV7-9|NA|TRBJ2-7
TGTGCCAGCAGCCCGGCCCTGGGGTGGGTGCAGTACTTC
CASSPALGWVQYF
>NA|TRBV7-8|NA|TRBJ2-6
TGTGCCAGCAGGAGCTTAGGAGTCTCTGGGGCCAACGTCCTGACTTTC
CASRSLGVSGANVLTF
>NA|TRBV10-3|NA|TRBJ1-3
TGTGCCACCCTGGAGGTGGCTGGAAACACCATATATTTT
CATLEVAGNTIYF
>many|TRBV25-1|NA|TRBJ1-4
TGTGCCAGCAGTGACCTTACGGTGCCGACTAATGAAAAACTGTTTTTT
CASSDLTVPTNEKLFF
>NA|TRBV20-1|TRBD2|TRBJ2-3
TGCAGTGCTAGAGGCGCTAGCGGGAGGGCGAATACGCAGTATTTT
CSARGASGRANTQYF